These 24 T cell receptor beta chains were sequenced from one sample in a study of blood T cell repertoires in COVID-19. Generated by immunoSEQ multiplex PCR, the TCRdb table keeps only in-frame clones and is missing some. The sample carries around 300,000 clones, under 90% recorded once. Source material: PBMCs or T cells enriched from blood (not recorded which). The source is a woman in her 30s who had recovered from COVID-19.

The rearrangement joins TRBV5-4 to TRBJ2-2; possible D gene TRBD1, 5 bases. There are 13 residues in the CDR3. Trimming removed 5 bases from V and 1 base from J, with 6 bases in between. The germline V gene has CDR1 SGHNT and CDR2 YYREEE (reference sequence). The CDR3 DNA reads as TGTGCCAGCAGGCAGGGGAACACCGGGGAGCTGTTTTTT. Translated, it gives CASRQGNTGELFF.

This clone appeared a few times. V is TRBV6-4 and J is TRBJ2-7; D perhaps matches TRBD1 (6 bases). The CDR3 length is 15 residues. The germline gives CDR1 MRHNA, CDR2 SNTAGT. V was shortened by 3 bases and J by 1 base, with 13 bases between the two germline ends. Here the CDR3 DNA reads TGTGCCAGCAGTGATCCAAGGGGGAATTCCTACGAGCAGTACTTC. It translates to CASSDPRGNSYEQYF.

The J gene is TRBJ2-7, the V gene TRBV7-6; no definite D call. This CDR3 spans 18 amino acids. Germline V CDR1 and CDR2: SGHVS, FNYEAQ. V lost 1 base and J lost 2, with 21 bases in between. The CDR3 protein is CASSLVSRPRVTTYEQYF. CDR3 bases: TGTGCCAGCAGCTTAGTATCAAGGCCCCGGGTAACGACCTACGAGCAGTACTTC. The full variable domain, in which reference TRBV7-6 and TRBJ2-7 provide the parts outside the CDR3, is GAGVSQSPRYKVTKRGQDVALRCDPISGHVSLYWYRQALGQGPEFLTYFNYEAQQDKSGLPNDRFSAERPEGSISTLTIQRTEQRDSAMYRCASSLVSRPRVTTYEQYFGPGTRLTVT.

The V call is TRBV19, the J call TRBJ1-4; no reliable D call. This CDR3 is 15 amino acids long. V lost 5 bases to trimming and J lost 7 bases, with 17 bases between them. Looked up from germline, CDR1 is LNHDA and CDR2 is SQIVND (reference sequence). CDR3 in DNA: TGTGCCAGTAGTTACGGTTCCGGGATTAGTGAAAAACTGTTTTTT. Translating it yields CASSYGSGISEKLFF.

This rearrangement joins TRBV11-3 to TRBJ2-2; TRBD1 matches at 7 bases. CDR3 length equals 15 residues. The J segment lost 1 base and the V segment lost 3 bases, leaving 2 bases of the junction unmatched. Germline CDR1 reads SGHNT; CDR2 reads YENEEA. The CDR3 region has the DNA TGTGCCAGCAGCTTGGGACAGATGAACACCGGGGAGCTGTTTTTT. This translates into CASSLGQMNTGELFF.

The rearrangement links TRBV27 to TRBJ1-5, with a tentative D call TRBD1 (6 bases). Trimming removed 5 bases from V and 9 bases from J, with 17 bases in between. The CDR3 is 14 residues long. Germline CDR1 reads MNHEY; CDR2 reads SMNVEV (reference sequence). CDR3 DNA: TGTGCCAGCAGTCTCGGACAGTCGTATGGGCCCCAGCATTTT. This gives the protein CASSLGQSYGPQHF.

CDR3 nucleotide sequence: TGTGCCAGCTCACCGCAGACAGGCGGCTACACCTTC. Residues: CASSPQTGGYTF. The chain carries TRBV18 and TRBJ1-2; D may be TRBD1 (6 bases). This CDR3 spans 12 amino acids. V was clipped by 3 bases and J by 8 bases, with 10 bases between them. Germline V gene sequence: CDR1 KGHSH, CDR2 LQKENI. Drawing the rest from reference TRBV18 and TRBJ1-2, the complete variable domain is NAGVMQNPRHLVRRRGQEARLRCSPMKGHSHVYWYRQLPEEGLKFMVYLQKENIIDESGMPKERFSAEFPKEGPSILRIQQVVRGDSAAYFCASSPQTGGYTFGSGTRLTVV.

The rearrangement joins TRBV4-1 to TRBJ1-1, with D unclear. V gave up 0 bases and J gave up 1 base, with 9 bases separating them. Germline-derived CDR1 and CDR2 are MGHRA and YSYEKL. This CDR3 region has 15 residues. CDR3 amino acids: CASSQDKGRNTEAFF. The CDR3 nucleotides are TGCGCCAGCAGCCAAGACAAAGGGAGGAACACTGAAGCTTTCTTT.

This clone was counted a single time. This chain connects TRBV7-9 to TRBJ2-7, with 12 bases fitting TRBD2. The V segment lost 5 bases and the J segment 1 base; nucleotides outside the gene matches: 6. CDR3 length: 16 residues. In germline, CDR1 is SEHNR, CDR2 FQNEAQ (reference sequence). In nucleotides, the CDR3 is TGTGCCAGCAGCCCAGGGACTAGCGGGTTGTCCTACGAGCAGTACTTC. Protein: CASSPGTSGLSYEQYF.

This sequence joins TRBV4-1 and TRBJ1-5, with 8 bases matching TRBD1. The CDR3 totals 14 residues. The J segment lost 7 bases and the V segment lost 4 bases, leaving 6 bases of the junction unmatched. The V gene's germline CDR1 is MGHRA and CDR2 YSYEKL. The CDR3 DNA is TGCGCCAGCAGCCTGGGGGCAGGGGGCCAGCCCCAGCATTTT. Its protein is CASSLGAGGQPQHF.

This clone was found once. The chain uses TRBV28 and TRBJ1-3; D is unresolved. The CDR3 covers 14 residues. The ends were cut back, 7 bases at V and 1 base at J, with 11 bases in the middle. The germline V gene encodes CDR1 MDHEN and CDR2 SYDVKM. CDR3 region: CASTMEWSGNTIYF. The CDR3 DNA reads TGTGCCAGCACCATGGAGTGGTCTGGAAACACCATATATTTT.

The chain couples TRBV7-6 to TRBJ2-3, with 10 bases aligning to TRBD2. Germline V gene sequence: CDR1 SGHVS, CDR2 FNYEAQ. V was clipped by 3 bases and J by 4 bases; unmatched bases: 19. The CDR3 consists of 20 residues. Here the CDR3 DNA reads TGTGCCAGCAGCTTTGCCTCCGGGACTAGCGACCCGAGTGGATCAGATACGCAGTATTTT. Amino acids: CASSFASGTSDPSGSDTQYF.

This sequence joins TRBV5-1 and TRBJ2-7, with a tentative D call TRBD2 (6 bases). Germline loops: CDR1 SGHRS, CDR2 YFSETQ. V was pared by 1 base and J by 6 bases, with 17 bases between. The CDR3 is 15 residues long. CDR3 nucleotide sequence: TGCGCCAGCAGCTTGTTCGGGAGTAATGTCGGCGAGCAGTACTTC. Translating gives CASSLFGSNVGEQYF.

This chain joins TRBV7-2 and TRBJ2-1; 13 bases fit TRBD2. From germline, CDR1 is SGHTA and CDR2 FQGNSA. Losses at the gene ends were 5 bases for V and 2 bases for J; bases not matched to a gene: 0. The CDR3 spans 15 residues. The CDR3: CASSGTSGTYNEQFF. CDR3 nucleotides: TGTGCCAGCAGCGGGACTAGCGGGACCTACAATGAGCAGTTCTTC.

The J gene is TRBJ2-2, the V gene TRBV7-9; D uncertain. This CDR3 region has 14 residues. V lost 4 bases to trimming and J lost 4 bases, with 10 bases between them. Germline CDR1 reads SEHNR; CDR2 reads FQNEAQ (reference sequence). In nucleotides, the CDR3 is TGTGCCAGCAGCTATGGAGTAGGCACCGGGGAGCTGTTTTTT. Residues: CASSYGVGTGELFF.

This sequence joins TRBV7-9 and TRBJ1-1; the match to TRBD1 covers 7 bases. This CDR3 has 16 amino acids. Per the germline V gene, CDR1 is SEHNR and CDR2 is FQNEAQ (reference sequence). With 5 bases clipped from V and 0 bases from J, the junction kept 9 bases outside the gene matches. The CDR3 spells CASSPGRDRMNTEAFF. For the CDR3, the DNA is TGTGCCAGCAGCCCTGGACGGGACAGAATGAACACTGAAGCTTTCTTT.

The chain recombines TRBV30 with TRBJ2-2; 9 bases match TRBD1. Germline V gene sequence: CDR1 GTSNPN, CDR2 SVGIG (reference sequence). V dropped 0 bases and J dropped 5; count of bases not matched to a gene: 1. This CDR3 is built from 14 residues. The CDR3 DNA reads as TGTGCCTGGAGTGTAGGGACAGGGACCGGGGAGCTGTTTTTT. This codes for CAWSVGTGTGELFF.

This sequence joins TRBV10-3 and TRBJ2-7, with a tentative D call TRBD2 (5 bases). CDR3 size: 16 residues. Germline CDR1 ENHRY, CDR2 SYGVKD. Trimming left V 0 bases short and J 2 bases short, with 14 bases between. In nucleotides, the CDR3 is TGTGCCATCAGTGAGTCGGTGTGGGAGACTCCCTACGAGCAGTACTTC. Translation: CAISESVWETPYEQYF.

This chain joins TRBV28 and TRBJ2-3; tentatively, D is TRBD2 (6 bases). Germline V gives CDR1 MDHEN, CDR2 SYDVKM. This CDR3 contains 15 residues. V lost 3 bases and J lost 6, with 16 bases in between. The CDR3 nucleotides read TGTGCCAGCAGTTTCCGGGGGATCCTACGGGATACGCAGTATTTT. Protein: CASSFRGILRDTQYF.

This clone was observed once. V gene TRBV29-1 combines with J gene TRBJ1-2, with TRBD1 matching over 9 bases. Trimming cost V 1 base and J 4 bases; bases outside gene matches: 4. From germline, CDR1 is SQVTM and CDR2 ANQGSEA. The CDR3 sequence is 14 residues long. In DNA form, the CDR3 reads TGCAGCGTTGAAGGGGACAGGGACCTCTATGGCTACACCTTC. Its translation: CSVEGDRDLYGYTF.

This clone showed up just a few times. This chain uses TRBV24-1 with TRBJ1-2; TRBD1 might be the D (6 bases). CDR1 and CDR2 (germline): KGHDR, SFDVKD. Trimming shortened V by 5 bases and J by 2 bases, and 17 bases separated the two germline ends. This CDR3 comprises 16 residues. As DNA, the CDR3 is TGTGCCACCAGTGCCTCCGGGACACATGAGAACTATGGCTACACCTTC. Translating it yields CATSASGTHENYGYTF.

The J gene is TRBJ2-1, the V gene TRBV11-2; TRBD2 matches at 8 bases. The CDR3 is 17 residues long. Germline CDR1 reads SGHAT; CDR2 reads FQNNGV. Trimming at V came to 4 bases and at J to 6 bases, leaving 14 bases not matched to a gene. The DNA for the CDR3 is TGTGCCAGCAGCTATACCACCGGGACTAGGGCCGCCAATGAGCAGTTCTTC. The encoded protein is CASSYTTGTRAANEQFF.

This chain joins TRBV7-9 and TRBJ2-1, with TRBD2 matching 12 bases. Unmatched junction bases numbered 14, after V lost 5 bases and J lost 3 bases. Germline assignment: CDR1 SEHNR and CDR2 FQNEAQ (reference sequence). CDR3 size: 19 residues. CDR3 sequence reads: CASSTDGLAGGPGYNEQFF. DNA of the CDR3: TGTGCCAGCAGCACAGATGGGCTAGCGGGAGGGCCTGGCTACAATGAGCAGTTCTTC.

This rearrangement joins TRBV7-9 to TRBJ2-3, with 7 bases matching TRBD2. CDR3 length: 15 amino acids. The V gene's germline CDR1 is SEHNR and CDR2 FQNEAQ (reference sequence). V trimming: 4 bases; J trimming: 0 bases; junction bases outside the gene matches: 4. The CDR3: CASSSPGGSTDTQYF. The CDR3 nucleotides are TGTGCCAGCAGCTCCCCGGGGGGTAGCACAGATACGCAGTATTTT.